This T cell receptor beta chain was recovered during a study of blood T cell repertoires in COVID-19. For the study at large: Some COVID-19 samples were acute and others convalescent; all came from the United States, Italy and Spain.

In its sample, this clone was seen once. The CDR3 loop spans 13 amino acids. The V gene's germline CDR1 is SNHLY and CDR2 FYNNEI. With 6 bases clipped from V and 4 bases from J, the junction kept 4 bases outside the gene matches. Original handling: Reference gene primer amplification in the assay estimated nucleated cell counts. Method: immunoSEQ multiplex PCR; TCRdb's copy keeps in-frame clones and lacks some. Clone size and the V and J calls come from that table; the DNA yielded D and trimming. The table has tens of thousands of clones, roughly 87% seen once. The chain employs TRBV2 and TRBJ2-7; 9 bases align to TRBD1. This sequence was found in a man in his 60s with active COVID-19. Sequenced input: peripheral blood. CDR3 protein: CASRTGGTYEQYF. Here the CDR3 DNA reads TGTGCCAGCAGGACAGGGGGGACGTACGAGCAGTACTTC.